This T cell receptor (beta chain) was found in a study of post-analysis software for immune sequencing data. Study-wide results and caveats: In patients, TRBV5-6, TRBV5-1 and TRBV20-1 belonged to five or six TRBV segments found more frequently than in controls.

A remark on this clonotype: The antigen is not known.

Germline V gene data show CDR1 as ENHRY and CDR2 as SYGVKD. CDR3 length equals 15 residues. With V trimmed by 7 bases and J by 7 bases, 12 bases remained unmatched. The TCR beta cDNA libraries contained unique molecular identifiers. TCRdb called the PCR reads again in MiXCR, with one record for every CDR3 protein. The repertoire has under 650,000 distinct CDR3 sequences, roughly 46% of them found once; the top ten carry roughly 1.7%. The TCR originated in a girl aged 10 to 17 with multiple sclerosis. The chain has TRBV10-3 and TRBJ1-5; 8 nucleotides line up with TRBD1. Source material: blood. Here the CDR3 reads CAIIQGQGEGQPQHF. The CDR3 coding sequence is TGTGCCATCATTCAAGGACAGGGAGAAGGGCAGCCCCAGCATTTT.